Listed below are T cell receptor beta chains from one sample, sequenced in a study of blood T cell repertoires in COVID-19. Assay: immunoSEQ multiplex PCR; the TCRdb copy retains only in-frame clones and omits some. The sample holds about 60,000 clones, about 91% seen once. Sequenced input: peripheral blood. The receptor set was obtained from a woman aged 55-69 years with active COVID-19. CDR3s include the opening cysteine and the closing phenylalanine or tryptophan. D genes are given only for firm matches.

TRBV5-1	-	TRBJ2-5	14	CASSLGFGGETQYF
TRBV18	TRBD1	TRBJ2-7	13	CASSEDRVQEQYF
TRBV7-3	TRBD2	TRBJ2-2	16	CASSFGLANTPGELFF
TRBV29-1	TRBD1	TRBJ2-5	16	CSVELGDRGWQETQYF
TRBV6-5	TRBD1	TRBJ2-7	13	CASTGTGGYEQYF
TRBV11-2	-	TRBJ1-1	12	CASSLGGREAFF
TRBV18	-	TRBJ2-5	15	CASSPFSASRETQYF
TRBV30	-	TRBJ1-2	12	CACSSAGYGYTF
TRBV7-6	TRBD2	TRBJ2-1	18	CASSADGTSGAPYNEQFF
TRBV5-4	TRBD2	TRBJ2-1	16	CASSLAGAGGLNEQFF
TRBV3-1/TRBV3-2	TRBD1	TRBJ2-7	15	CASSQGQGANYEQYF
TRBV6-2/TRBV6-3	TRBD1	TRBJ2-4	17	CASSLLGTAVSKNIQYF
TRBV4-1	-	TRBJ2-5	14	CASSQAFRRETQYF
TRBV9	-	TRBJ2-7	14	CASSVDGGPYEQYF
TRBV6-4	-	TRBJ2-1	17	CASSDMVGGERYNEQFF
TRBV4-3	TRBD1	TRBJ2-7	15	CASSQGGQGGWEQYF
TRBV25-1	TRBD1	TRBJ2-6	17	CASSDGQGPSGANVLTF
TRBV6-5	-	TRBJ2-5	14	CASRKLAPWETQYF
TRBV3-1/TRBV3-2	TRBD2	TRBJ2-7	19	CASSPPGSLAGGASYEQYF
TRBV9	-	TRBJ2-2	12	CASSVAAGELFF
TRBV4-3	TRBD1	TRBJ2-4	15	CASSQDGTGFDIQYF
TRBV10-1	-	TRBJ2-1	14	CASSPSGVYNEQFF
TRBV5-5	-	TRBJ1-6	14	CASSLDRVYSPLHF
TRBV7-9	TRBD1	TRBJ1-5	15	CASSAGTGSFQPQHF
TRBV6-4	TRBD2	TRBJ2-1	15	CASSNSGGAYNEQFF
TRBV7-9	-	TRBJ1-1	14	CASSLTGRDTEAFF
TRBV7-9	TRBD2	TRBJ2-2	15	CASSLGGLAFGELFF
TRBV19	TRBD2	TRBJ2-5	14	CASTAGGPRETQYF
TRBV7-3	-	TRBJ2-2	13	CASSPEGGGELFF
TRBV3-1/TRBV3-2	TRBD2	TRBJ2-3	17	CASSQGSASGRTDTQYF
TRBV19	-	TRBJ2-3	15	CASSIVAGSTDTQYF
TRBV7-2	TRBD1	TRBJ2-2	15	CASSFWTGVTGELFF
TRBV10-3	TRBD1	TRBJ2-3	15	CAISEQTGVTDTQYF
TRBV7-8	TRBD2	TRBJ2-5	15	CASSLWTSDGETQYF
TRBV12-3/TRBV12-4	-	TRBJ1-2	13	CASSRNRDRGYTF
TRBV6-6	-	TRBJ1-6	16	CASSYGRSTVNSPLHF
TRBV18	-	TRBJ2-3	16	CASSPATGGGTDTQYF
TRBV30	-	TRBJ1-2	17	CAWSPQGRGYTNYGYTF
TRBV12-3/TRBV12-4	-	TRBJ2-2	13	CASSFGGPGELFF
TRBV5-5	TRBD2	TRBJ2-7	16	CASSTGLAGSSYEQYF
TRBV12-3/TRBV12-4	-	TRBJ2-3	13	CASSYSDADTQYF
TRBV6-5	-	TRBJ1-2	14	CASSYSRGAGGYTF
TRBV6-5	-	TRBJ2-5	13	CASSKNRQETQYF
TRBV5-5	-	TRBJ2-1	14	CASRNEGGYNEQFF
TRBV12-3/TRBV12-4	-	TRBJ1-2	13	CASSAQGYYGYTF
TRBV3-1/TRBV3-2	TRBD1	TRBJ1-1	15	CASSQEAGGKVKAFF
TRBV2	-	TRBJ1-2	14	CASSEPGGLYGYTF
TRBV19	-	TRBJ1-3	13	CASSAGVGNTIYF